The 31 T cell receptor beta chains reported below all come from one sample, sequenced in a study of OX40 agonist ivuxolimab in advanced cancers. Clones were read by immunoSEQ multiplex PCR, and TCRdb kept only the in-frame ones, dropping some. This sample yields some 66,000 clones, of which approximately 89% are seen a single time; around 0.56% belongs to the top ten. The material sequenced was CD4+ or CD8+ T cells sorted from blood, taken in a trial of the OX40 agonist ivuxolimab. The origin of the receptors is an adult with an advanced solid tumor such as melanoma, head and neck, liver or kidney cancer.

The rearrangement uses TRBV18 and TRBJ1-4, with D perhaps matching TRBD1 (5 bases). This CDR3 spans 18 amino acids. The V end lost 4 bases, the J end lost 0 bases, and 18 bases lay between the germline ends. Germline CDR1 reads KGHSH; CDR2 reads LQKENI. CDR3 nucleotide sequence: TGTGCCAGCTCACTTCTGGGACGGGCAACTGCAACTAATGAAAAACTGTTTTTT. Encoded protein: CASSLLGRATATNEKLFF.

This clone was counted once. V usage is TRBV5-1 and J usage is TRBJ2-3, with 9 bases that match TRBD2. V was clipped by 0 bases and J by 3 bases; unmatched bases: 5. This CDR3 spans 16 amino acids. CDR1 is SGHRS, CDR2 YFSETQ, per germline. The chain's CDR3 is CASSLAAGGPTDTQYF. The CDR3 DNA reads TGCGCCAGCAGCTTGGCCGCGGGGGGGCCAACAGATACGCAGTATTTT.

The CDR3, as DNA: TGCGCCAGCAGCCTCGCCCCTCCTTACAATGAGCAGTTCTTC. This translates into CASSLAPPYNEQFF. The V and J genes are TRBV5-1 and TRBJ2-1; D gene ambiguous. Trimming took off 4 bases at V and 4 bases at J, with 12 bases between the two ends. CDR3 length equals 14 residues. CDR1 and CDR2 from the germline V gene are SGHRS and YFSETQ.

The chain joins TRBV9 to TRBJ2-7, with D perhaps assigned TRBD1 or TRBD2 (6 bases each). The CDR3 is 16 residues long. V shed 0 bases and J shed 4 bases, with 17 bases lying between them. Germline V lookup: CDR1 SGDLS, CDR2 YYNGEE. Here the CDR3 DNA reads TGTGCCAGCAGCGTAGCCGGGGGCCCCGGGGTTTACGAGCAGTACTTC. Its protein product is CASSVAGGPGVYEQYF.

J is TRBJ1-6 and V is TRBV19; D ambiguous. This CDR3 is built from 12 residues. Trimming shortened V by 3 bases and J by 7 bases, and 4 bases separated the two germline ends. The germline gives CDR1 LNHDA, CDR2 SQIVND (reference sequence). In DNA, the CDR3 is TGTGCCAGTAGTATTGGGAATTCACCCCTCCACTTT. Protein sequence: CASSIGNSPLHF.

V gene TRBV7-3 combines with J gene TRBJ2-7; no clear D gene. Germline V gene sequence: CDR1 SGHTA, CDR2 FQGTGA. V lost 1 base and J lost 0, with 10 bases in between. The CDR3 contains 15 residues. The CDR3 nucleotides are TGTGCCAGCAGCTTAAGTATAGGGCCCTCCTACGAGCAGTACTTC. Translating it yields CASSLSIGPSYEQYF.

The CDR3 DNA follows: TGTGCCAGCAGCCGTCAGGGCTGGGAGACCCAGTACTTC. Its translation is CASSRQGWETQYF. This rearrangement joins TRBV5-6 to TRBJ2-5; TRBD1 is a possible D gene (5 bases). This CDR3 comprises 13 residues. Germline lookup yields CDR1 SGHDT and CDR2 YYEEEE. V lost 4 bases and J 5 bases, leaving 12 bases between the germline ends.

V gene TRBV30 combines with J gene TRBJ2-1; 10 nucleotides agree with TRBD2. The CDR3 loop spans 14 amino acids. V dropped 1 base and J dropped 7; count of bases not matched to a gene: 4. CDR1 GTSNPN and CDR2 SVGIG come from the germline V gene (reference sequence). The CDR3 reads CAWSGIAGGNEQFF. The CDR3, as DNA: TGTGCCTGGAGTGGCATAGCGGGGGGAAATGAGCAGTTCTTC.

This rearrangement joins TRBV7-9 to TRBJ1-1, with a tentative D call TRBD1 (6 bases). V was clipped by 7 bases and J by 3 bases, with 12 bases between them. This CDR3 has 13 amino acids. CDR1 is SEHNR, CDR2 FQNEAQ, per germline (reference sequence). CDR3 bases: TGTGCCAGCAACCAACAGGGTGACACTGAAGCTTTCTTT. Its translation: CASNQQGDTEAFF.

CDR3 nucleotides: TGTGCCAGCCGCGGACGGTTGAATTCACCCCTCCACTTT. Its protein product is CASRGRLNSPLHF. The V and J genes are TRBV28 and TRBJ1-6; no clear D. The germline V and J ends were trimmed by 8 bases and 7 bases, with 12 bases remaining between them. The CDR3 has 13 residues. Germline loops: CDR1 MDHEN, CDR2 SYDVKM.

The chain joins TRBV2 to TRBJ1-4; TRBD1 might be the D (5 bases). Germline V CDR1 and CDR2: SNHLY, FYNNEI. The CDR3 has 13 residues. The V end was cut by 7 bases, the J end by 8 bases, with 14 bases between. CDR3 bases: TGTGCCAGCAAGATCGAGGGGCCGGAAAAACTGTTTTTT. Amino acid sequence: CASKIEGPEKLFF.

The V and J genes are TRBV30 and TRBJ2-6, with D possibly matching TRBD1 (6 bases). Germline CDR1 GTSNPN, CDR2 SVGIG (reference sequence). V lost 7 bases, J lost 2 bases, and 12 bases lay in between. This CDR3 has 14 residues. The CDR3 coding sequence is TGTGCCTCCGAGAGACAGGCTGGGGCCAACGTCCTGACTTTC. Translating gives CASERQAGANVLTF.

The CDR3 DNA sequence: TGCGCCAGCAGCTCTGGACTAGCGGGGATTCAAGAGACCCAGTACTTC. Translating it yields CASSSGLAGIQETQYF. The chain couples TRBV5-1 to TRBJ2-5; 12 nucleotides align to TRBD2. This CDR3 is built from 16 residues. Looked up from germline, CDR1 is SGHRS and CDR2 is YFSETQ. The trim removed 3 bases at V and 2 bases at J, leaving 5 bases unmatched.

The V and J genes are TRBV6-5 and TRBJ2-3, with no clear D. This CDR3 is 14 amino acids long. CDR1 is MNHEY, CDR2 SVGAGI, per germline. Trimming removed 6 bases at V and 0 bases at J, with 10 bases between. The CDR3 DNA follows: TGTGCCAGCAGCCGCTCCTCTAGCACAGATACGCAGTATTTT. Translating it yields CASSRSSSTDTQYF.

The CDR3 loop is CASSLGQGFTGELFF. The CDR3 nucleotides read TGTGCCAGCAGCTTGGGACAGGGCTTCACCGGGGAGCTGTTTTTT. This rearrangement joins TRBV5-6 to TRBJ2-2; 7 positions match TRBD1. CDR1 and CDR2 from the germline V gene are SGHDT and YYEEEE. The length of the CDR3 is 15 residues. After removal of 0 bases from V and 4 bases from J, the junction contained 3 bases not matched to a gene.

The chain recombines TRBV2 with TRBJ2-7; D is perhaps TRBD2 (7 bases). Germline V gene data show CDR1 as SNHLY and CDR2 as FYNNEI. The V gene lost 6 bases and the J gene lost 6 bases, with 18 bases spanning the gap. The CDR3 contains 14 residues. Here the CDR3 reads CASSIKGGLSEQYF. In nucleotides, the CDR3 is TGTGCCAGCAGCATTAAGGGGGGGCTAAGCGAGCAGTACTTC. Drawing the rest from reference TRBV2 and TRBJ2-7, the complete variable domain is EPEVTQTPSHQVTQMGQEVILRCVPISNHLYFYWYRQILGQKVEFLVSFYNNEISEKSEIFDDQFSVERPDGSNFTLKIRSTKLEDSAMYFCASSIKGGLSEQYFGPGTRLTVT.

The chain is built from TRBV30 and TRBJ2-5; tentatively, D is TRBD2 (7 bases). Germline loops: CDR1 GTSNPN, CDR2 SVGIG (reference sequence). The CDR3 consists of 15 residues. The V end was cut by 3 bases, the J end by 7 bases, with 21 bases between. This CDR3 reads CAWSVGGGPLGTQYF. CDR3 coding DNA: TGTGCCTGGAGCGTTGGCGGGGGCCCTTTGGGGACCCAGTACTTC.

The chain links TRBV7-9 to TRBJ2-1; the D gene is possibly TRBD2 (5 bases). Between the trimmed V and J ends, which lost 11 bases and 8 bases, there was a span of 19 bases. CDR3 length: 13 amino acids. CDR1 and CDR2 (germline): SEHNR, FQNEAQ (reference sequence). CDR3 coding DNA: TGTGCCTACCCCGGGGTAGGGCTGTATGAGCAGTTCTTC. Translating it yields CAYPGVGLYEQFF.

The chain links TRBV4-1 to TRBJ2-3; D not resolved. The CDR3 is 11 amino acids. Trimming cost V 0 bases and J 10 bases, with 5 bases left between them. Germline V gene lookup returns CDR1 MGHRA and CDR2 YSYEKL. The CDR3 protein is CASSQERAQYF. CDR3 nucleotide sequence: TGCGCCAGCAGCCAAGAAAGGGCGCAGTATTTT.

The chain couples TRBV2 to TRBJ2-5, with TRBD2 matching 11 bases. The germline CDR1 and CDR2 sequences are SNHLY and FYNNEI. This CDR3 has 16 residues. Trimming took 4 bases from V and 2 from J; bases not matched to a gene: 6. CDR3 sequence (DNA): TGTGCCAGCAGTGGGACTAGCGGGTTCGTACAAGAGACCCAGTACTTC. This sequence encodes CASSGTSGFVQETQYF.

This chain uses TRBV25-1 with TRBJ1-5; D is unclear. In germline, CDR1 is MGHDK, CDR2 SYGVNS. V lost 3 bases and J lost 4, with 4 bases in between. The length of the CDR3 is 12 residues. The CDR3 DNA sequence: TGTGCCAGCAGTGAGGGTAATCAGCCCCAGCATTTT. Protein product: CASSEGNQPQHF.

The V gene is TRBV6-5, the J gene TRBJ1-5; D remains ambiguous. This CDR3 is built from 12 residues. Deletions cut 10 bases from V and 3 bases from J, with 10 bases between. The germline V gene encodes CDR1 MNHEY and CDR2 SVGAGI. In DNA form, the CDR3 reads TGTGCCACCTCCCGAAACAATCAGCCCCAGCATTTT. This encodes CATSRNNQPQHF.

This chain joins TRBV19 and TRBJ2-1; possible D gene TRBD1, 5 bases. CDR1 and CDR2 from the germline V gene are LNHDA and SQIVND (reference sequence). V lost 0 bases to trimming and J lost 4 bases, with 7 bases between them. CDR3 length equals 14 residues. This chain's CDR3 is CASSIDQGYNEQFF. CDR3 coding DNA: TGTGCCAGTAGTATAGATCAGGGTTACAATGAGCAGTTCTTC.

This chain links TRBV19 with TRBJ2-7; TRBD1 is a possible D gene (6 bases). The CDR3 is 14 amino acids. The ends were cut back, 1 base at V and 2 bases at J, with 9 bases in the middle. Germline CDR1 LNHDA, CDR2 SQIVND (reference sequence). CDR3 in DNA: TGTGCCAGTAGTATAGCTACAGGGACCTACGAGCAGTACTTC. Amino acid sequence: CASSIATGTYEQYF.

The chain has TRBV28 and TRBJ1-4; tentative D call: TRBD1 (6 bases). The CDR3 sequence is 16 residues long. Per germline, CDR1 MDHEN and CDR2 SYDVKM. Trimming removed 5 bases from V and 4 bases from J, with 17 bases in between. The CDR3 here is CASSTLGQYNNEKLFF. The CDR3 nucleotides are TGTGCCAGCAGTACCCTCGGACAGTATAATAATGAAAAACTGTTTTTT.

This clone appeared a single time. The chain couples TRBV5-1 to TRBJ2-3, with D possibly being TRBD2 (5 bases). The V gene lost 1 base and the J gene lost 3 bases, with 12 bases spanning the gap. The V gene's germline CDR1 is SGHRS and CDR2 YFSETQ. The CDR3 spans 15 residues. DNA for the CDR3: TGCGCCAGCAGCTTGCCGGGAAAAGGGACAGATACGCAGTATTTT. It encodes CASSLPGKGTDTQYF. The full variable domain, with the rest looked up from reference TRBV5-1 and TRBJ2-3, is KAGVTQTPRYLIKTRGQQVTLSCSPISGHRSVSWYQQTPGQGLQFLFEYFSETQRNKGNFPGRFSGRQFSNSRSEMNVSTLELGDSALYLCASSLPGKGTDTQYFGPGTRLTVL.

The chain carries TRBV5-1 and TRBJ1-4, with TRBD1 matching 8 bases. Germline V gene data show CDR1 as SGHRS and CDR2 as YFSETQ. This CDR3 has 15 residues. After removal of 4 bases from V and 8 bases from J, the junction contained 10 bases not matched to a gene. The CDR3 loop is CASSLGQGTGEKLFF. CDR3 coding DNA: TGCGCCAGCAGCCTCGGACAGGGAACGGGAGAAAAACTGTTTTTT.

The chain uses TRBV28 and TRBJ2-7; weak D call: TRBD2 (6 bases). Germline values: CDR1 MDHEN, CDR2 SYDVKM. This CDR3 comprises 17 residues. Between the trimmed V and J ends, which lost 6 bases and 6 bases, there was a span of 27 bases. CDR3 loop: CASSSGGAPKELSEQYF. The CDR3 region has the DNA TGTGCCAGCAGCTCCGGCGGGGCCCCAAAGGAATTATCCGAGCAGTACTTC.

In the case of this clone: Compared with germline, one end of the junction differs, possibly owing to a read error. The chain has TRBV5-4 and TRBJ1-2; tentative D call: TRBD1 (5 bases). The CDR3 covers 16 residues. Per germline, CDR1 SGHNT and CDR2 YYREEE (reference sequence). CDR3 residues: CASSLVPPLMGDGYTF. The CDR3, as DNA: TGTGCCAGCAGTTTGGTGCCTCCTTTGATGGGGGATGGCTACACCTTC.

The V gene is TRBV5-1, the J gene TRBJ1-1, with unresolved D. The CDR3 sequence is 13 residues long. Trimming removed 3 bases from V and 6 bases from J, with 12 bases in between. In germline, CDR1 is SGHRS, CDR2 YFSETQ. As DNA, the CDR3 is TGCGCCAGCAGCTGGAACACTATCGCTGAAGCTTTCTTT. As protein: CASSWNTIAEAFF.

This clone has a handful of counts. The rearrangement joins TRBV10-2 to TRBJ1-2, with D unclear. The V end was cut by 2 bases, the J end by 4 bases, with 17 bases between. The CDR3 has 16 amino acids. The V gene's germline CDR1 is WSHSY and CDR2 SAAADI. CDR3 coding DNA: TGCGCCAGCAGTGAGCCCGGAACGTTGGTAGCCTATGGCTACACCTTC. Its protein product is CASSEPGTLVAYGYTF.